A selection of T cell receptor beta chains follows, all from one sample in a study of siplizumab effects on memory and regulatory T cells. Measured with immunoSEQ multiplex PCR; TCRdb has only the in-frame clones, and not every one. The profile shows roughly 60,000 clones, approximately 93% of them singletons. Sequencing used CD8+ T cells sorted from blood. These receptors were taken from a human donor in good health. CDR3s include the opening cysteine and the closing phenylalanine or tryptophan. A D gene is named only where the DNA matches it firmly. For some rows the clone size is stated as once, few or many, or as a class when expanded; others skip it.

J gene,clone size,D gene,V gene,CDR3 DNA,CDR3 protein
TRBJ2-7,once,NA,TRBV21-1,TGTGCCAGCAGGGGAAGGCAGCGGCCCTCCTACGAGCAGTACTTC,CASRGRQRPSYEQYF
TRBJ2-7,once,NA,TRBV30,TGTGCCTGGAGTGGGGAAGCCAGCACCTACGAGCAGTACTTC,CAWSGEASTYEQYF
TRBJ2-7,NA,NA,TRBV29-1,TGCAGCGTTGAAGGAACAGACGAGCAGTACTTC,CSVEGTDEQYF
TRBJ2-7,NA,NA,TRBV19,TGTGCCAGTTCCATCAGGGGCCCCTACGAGCAGTACTTC,CASSIRGPYEQYF
TRBJ2-3,NA,TRBD2,TRBV27,TGTGCCAGCAGTTCACTAGCGGGAGGTCTCGGGGATACGCAGTATTTT,CASSSLAGGLGDTQYF
TRBJ1-1,NA,NA,TRBV7-2,TGTGCCAGCAGCTCAAACACTGAAGCTTTCTTT,CASSSNTEAFF
TRBJ2-1,NA,NA,TRBV7-3,TGTGCCAGCAGCTTAATAGGGGAGTACAATGAGCAGTTCTTC,CASSLIGEYNEQFF
TRBJ2-1,NA,TRBD2,TRBV2,TGTGCCAGCACCGGGACTAGCGGATACAATGAGCAGTTCTTC,CASTGTSGYNEQFF
TRBJ1-1,few,NA,TRBV28,TGTGCCAGCAGTCCGAACACTGAAGCTTTCTTT,CASSPNTEAFF
TRBJ2-1,NA,TRBD2,TRBV9,TGTGCCAGCAGCGCATCCCTCATAGCGGGACCAGGGAATGAGCAGTTCTTC,CASSASLIAGPGNEQFF
TRBJ1-1,NA,TRBD1,TRBV19,TGTGCCAGTAGTTGGACAGGGGAGGACACTGAAGCTTTCTTT,CASSWTGEDTEAFF
TRBJ2-7,NA,NA,TRBV5-4,TGTGCCAGCAGCGGGGACTTACCTTACGAGCAGTACTTC,CASSGDLPYEQYF
TRBJ2-7,NA,NA,TRBV5-4,TGTGCCAGCAGCCCGGAACGGGATCTGACCTACGAGCAGTACTTC,CASSPERDLTYEQYF
TRBJ1-4,NA,NA,TRBV18,TGTGCCAGCTCACAACAGACAGGTCGAGGTGAAAAACTGTTTTTT,CASSQQTGRGEKLFF
TRBJ2-7,NA,TRBD1,TRBV5-8,TGTGCCAGCAGCTTGGGATACAGGGGGCGCGAGCAGTACTTC,CASSLGYRGREQYF
TRBJ2-7,NA,NA,TRBV27,TGTGCCAGCAGTTCCGGGACCATCTCCTACGAGCAGTACTTC,CASSSGTISYEQYF
TRBJ2-7,NA,TRBD1,TRBV9,TGTGCCAGCAGCCAAACAGGGGGCAACTCCTACGAGCAGTACTTC,CASSQTGGNSYEQYF
TRBJ2-3,NA,TRBD2,TRBV9,TGTGCCAGCAGCGACAGCACTAGCGGTTCTAGCACAGATACGCAGTATTTT,CASSDSTSGSSTDTQYF
TRBJ2-7,NA,NA,TRBV18,TGTGCCAGCTCACCATCAGGGGCCATCTCCTACGAGCAGTACTTC,CASSPSGAISYEQYF
TRBJ2-2,NA,NA,TRBV5-6,TGTGCCAGCAGCGAAAGCGGAACCGGGGAGCTGTTTTTT,CASSESGTGELFF
TRBJ2-3,once,NA,TRBV5-8,TGTGCCAGCAGCTCGATCCTGACAGTAACCACAGATACGCAGTATTTT,CASSSILTVTTDTQYF
TRBJ1-5,NA,NA,TRBV25-1,TGTGCCAGCAGTGAATTGGAGGAGTATCAGCCCCAGCATTTT,CASSELEEYQPQHF
TRBJ1-1,once,NA,TRBV6-5,TGTGCCAGCAGTTACTCGAGTGGTGTGAACACTGAAGCTTTCTTT,CASSYSSGVNTEAFF
TRBJ1-2,NA,NA,TRBV7-6,TGTGCCAGCAGCTTATACAGGTTAAATGGCTACACCTTC,CASSLYRLNGYTF
TRBJ2-1,NA,NA,TRBV2,TGTGCCAGCATGGGGGGTTACAATGAGCAGTTCTTC,CASMGGYNEQFF
TRBJ2-7,NA,NA,TRBV7-7,TGTGCTAGCAGCTTAGGAGAGGAGGCCGAGCAGTACTTC,CASSLGEEAEQYF
TRBJ1-1,NA,TRBD1,TRBV5-5,TGTGCCAGCAGCTACGGACAGGGAGGAGGGGAGGACACTGAAGCTTTCTTT,CASSYGQGGGEDTEAFF
TRBJ2-1,once,TRBD2,TRBV27,TGTGCCAGCAGTCCCGGACTAGCGGGAGTAAACAATGAGCAGTTCTTC,CASSPGLAGVNNEQFF
TRBJ2-7,NA,NA,TRBV13,TGTGCCAGCAGCTTAGCCTGGGATATCCCCTACGAGCAGTACTTC,CASSLAWDIPYEQYF
TRBJ2-7,NA,NA,TRBV19,TGTGCCAGTAGTATAGTTGCGGGGTCCTACGAGCAGTACTTC,CASSIVAGSYEQYF
TRBJ2-1,NA,TRBD2,TRBV7-3,TGTGCCAGCAGCTTAATGCTAGCGGCGTCCTACAATGAGCAGTTCTTC,CASSLMLAASYNEQFF
TRBJ2-1,NA,TRBD2,TRBV7-8,TGTGCCAGCAGCGGGCTCTCCGGGACTAGAAGCAATGAGCAGTTCTTC,CASSGLSGTRSNEQFF
TRBJ2-1,NA,NA,TRBV19,TGTGCCAGTAACCTACAATCGAGCTCCTACAATGAGCAGTTCTTC,CASNLQSSSYNEQFF
TRBJ2-7,NA,NA,TRBV29-1,TGCAGCGTTACAACAGGGAACAAGGGCGAGCAGTACTTC,CSVTTGNKGEQYF
TRBJ2-1,NA,TRBD2,TRBV13,TGTGCCAGCAGCTTACGACTAGCGGGAGTTAATGAGCAGTTCTTC,CASSLRLAGVNEQFF
TRBJ2-2,once,TRBD2,TRBV10-2,TGCGCCAGCAGTGCCGGGACTAGCGGGAACACCGGGGAGCTGTTTTTT,CASSAGTSGNTGELFF
TRBJ1-1,NA,NA,TRBV30,TGTGCCTGGAGGAGGACAAGTATGAACACTGAAGCTTTCTTT,CAWRRTSMNTEAFF
TRBJ1-5,NA,TRBD1,TRBV28,TGTGCCAGCAGTTCAGGGGGAAGTGGACAGCCCCAGCATTTT,CASSSGGSGQPQHF
TRBJ1-1,NA,NA,TRBV27,TGTGCCAGCAGTGACCGGGGGGACACTGAAGCTTTCTTT,CASSDRGDTEAFF
TRBJ1-3,NA,TRBD1,TRBV2,TGTGCCAGCAATAGTCCCGACAGGGCTTACCAAGACTCTGGAAACACCATATATTTT,CASNSPDRAYQDSGNTIYF